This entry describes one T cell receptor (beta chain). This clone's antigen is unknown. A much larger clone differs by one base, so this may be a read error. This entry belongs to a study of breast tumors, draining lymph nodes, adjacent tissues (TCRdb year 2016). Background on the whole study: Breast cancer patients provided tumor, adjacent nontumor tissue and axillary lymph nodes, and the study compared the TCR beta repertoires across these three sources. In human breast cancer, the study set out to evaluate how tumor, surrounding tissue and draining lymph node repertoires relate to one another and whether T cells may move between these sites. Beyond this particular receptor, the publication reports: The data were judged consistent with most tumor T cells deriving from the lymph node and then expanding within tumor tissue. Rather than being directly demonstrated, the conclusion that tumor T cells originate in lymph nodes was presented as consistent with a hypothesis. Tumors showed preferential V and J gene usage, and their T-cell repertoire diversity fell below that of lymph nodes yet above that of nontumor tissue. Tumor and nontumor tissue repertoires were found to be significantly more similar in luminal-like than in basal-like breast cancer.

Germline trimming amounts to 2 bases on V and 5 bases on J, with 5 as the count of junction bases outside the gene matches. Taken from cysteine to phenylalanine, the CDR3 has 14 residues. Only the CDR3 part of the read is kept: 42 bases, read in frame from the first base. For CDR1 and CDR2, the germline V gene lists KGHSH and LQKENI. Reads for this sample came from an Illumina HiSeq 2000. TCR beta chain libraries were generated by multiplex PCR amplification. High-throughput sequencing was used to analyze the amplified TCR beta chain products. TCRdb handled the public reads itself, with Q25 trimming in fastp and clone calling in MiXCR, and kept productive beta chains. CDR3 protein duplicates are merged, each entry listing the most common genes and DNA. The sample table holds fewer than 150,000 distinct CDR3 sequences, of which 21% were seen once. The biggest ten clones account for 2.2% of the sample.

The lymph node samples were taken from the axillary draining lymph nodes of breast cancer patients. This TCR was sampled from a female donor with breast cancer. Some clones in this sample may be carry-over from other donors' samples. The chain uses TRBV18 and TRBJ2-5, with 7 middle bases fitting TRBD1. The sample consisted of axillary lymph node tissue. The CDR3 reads CASSPSRQGETQYF. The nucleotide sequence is TGTGCCAGCTCACCATCAAGACAGGGCGAGACCCAGTACTTC.